This passage covers 18 T cell receptor beta chains from one sample sequenced in a study of tumor and adjacent non-tumor tissue in lung cancer. TCRbeta libraries were built with three rounds of nested PCR, modified from ARM-PCR. TCRdb independently ran MiXCR on the multiplex PCR reads; one entry per CDR3 protein. The sample carries about 93,000 distinct CDR3 sequences, 61% recorded once. The template was RNA from unsorted bulk tissue. Sample: lung tumor tissue. The receptors were gathered from a man between 65 and 80 years old with non-small cell lung cancer.

With regard to this clonotype: A much larger clone is a single base away; this may be a read error. The V and J genes are TRBV6-2 or TRBV6-3 and TRBJ2-1; 7 bases agree with TRBD2. The CDR3 contains 16 residues. Germline V gene sequence: CDR1 MNHEY, CDR2 SVGEGT. The CDR3 DNA reads as TGTGCCAGCAGTTCCCCGGGAGCGGGAAGGTACAGTGAGCAGTTCTTC. Translation: CASSSPGAGRYSEQFF.

Notes on this clonotype: The junction departs from the called germline gene at one end, perhaps through a read error. The chain combines TRBV6-6 with TRBJ1-5, with D perhaps matching TRBD1 (6 bases). There are 15 residues in the CDR3. Germline V gene data show CDR1 as MNHNY and CDR2 as SVGAGI (reference sequence). The CDR3 sequence: CASSYSGGWNEPQHF. Here the CDR3 DNA reads TGTGCCAGTAGTTACTCGGGGGGCTGGAATGAGCCCCAGCATTTT.

Concerning this clonotype: Germline and junction disagree at one end, which may indicate a read error. CDR3 bases: TGTGCTTGCAGTTACCTGGCGGGCTCTGGGGCCAACGTCCTGAGTTTC. This translates into CACSYLAGSGANVLSF. The chain links TRBV6-5 to TRBJ2-6; D may be TRBD1 or TRBD2 (5 bases each). Germline CDR1 and CDR2: MNHEY and SVGAGI. The CDR3 is 16 residues long.

Of note for this clonotype: A junction boundary mismatches the germline segment, possibly from a read error. This chain connects TRBV11-3 to TRBJ2-2; tentative D call: TRBD2 (5 bases). The CDR3 is 13 amino acids. The germline gives CDR1 SGHNT, CDR2 YENEEA. The CDR3 DNA follows: TGTGCCAGAAGCTTAGTTGAGGCCGGGGAAATGTTTTTT. Protein product: CARSLVEAGEMFF.

This clonotype has just a few counts. The chain is built from TRBV29-1 and TRBJ2-1; D assignment may be TRBD1 or TRBD2 (5 bases each). Germline V gene sequence: CDR1 SQVTM, CDR2 ANQGSEA. V was pared by 8 bases and J by 12 bases, with 17 bases between. The CDR3 consists of 11 residues. The CDR3 DNA follows: TGCAGCACGCACCGGGGCGTAGGGCAGTTCTTC. Translated: CSTHRGVGQFF.

This clonotype was observed a single time. The CDR3 end shows no conserved phenylalanine or tryptophan, and so a read error is likely. The rearrangement joins TRBV12-3 or TRBV12-4 to TRBJ1-2; 9 nucleotides match TRBD1. This CDR3 spans 17 amino acids. This CDR3 reads CASRRTPGTGSNYDYTL. The CDR3 DNA is TGTGCCAGCAGACGCACTCCCGGGACAGGGTCTAACTATGACTACACCTTA.

As regards this clonotype: The conserved closing phenylalanine or tryptophan is absent in this CDR3, likely reflecting a read error. The chain couples TRBV30 to TRBJ2-1; D ambiguous. There are 12 residues in the CDR3. CDR1 is GTSNPN, CDR2 SVGIG, per germline (reference sequence). Trimming removed 5 bases at V and 6 bases at J, with 11 bases between. CDR3 sequence: CAWEQITNEQFL. The CDR3 DNA follows: TGTGCCTGGGAACAGATCACCAATGAGCAGTTCCTC.

In regard to this clonotype: A much larger clone is a single base away; this may be a read error. This chain joins TRBV28 and TRBJ2-1; TRBD2 agrees at 7 bases. V lost 3 bases to trimming and J lost 11 bases; unmatched junction nucleotides: 10. Germline assignment: CDR1 MDHEN and CDR2 SYDVKM. CDR3 length equals 14 residues. The CDR3 spells CASSLSTGGSQQFF. The CDR3 DNA sequence: TGTGCCAGCAGTTTGTCCACGGGGGGATCTCAGCAGTTCTTC. Full variable domain (remainder filled in from reference TRBV28 and TRBJ2-1): DVKVTQSSRYLVKRTGEKVFLECVQDMDHENMFWYRQDPGLGLRLIYFSYDVKMKEKGDIPEGYSVSREKKERFSLILESASTNQTSMYLCASSLSTGGSQQFFGPGTRLTVL.

This clonotype was detected ten times or more. V gene TRBV4-1 combines with J gene TRBJ1-5; D not resolved. CDR3 length: 14 residues. Trimming pared 0 bases from V and 4 bases from J, leaving 7 bases between. Looked up from germline, CDR1 is MGHRA and CDR2 is YSYEKL. The CDR3 protein is CASSQETGNQPQHF. The CDR3, as DNA: TGCGCCAGCAGCCAAGAAACGGGAAATCAGCCCCAGCATTTT.

As regards this clonotype: A junction end diverges from the germline sequence, so it may reflect a read error. V gene TRBV12-3 or TRBV12-4 combines with J gene TRBJ2-3, with D possibly matching TRBD2 (5 bases). This CDR3 comprises 17 residues. The CDR3 DNA is TGTGCCAGCAGTTTAAGGGTCGTGGCGGGCCACACACATACGCAGTGTTTT. Translated: CASSLRVVAGHTHTQCF.

This clonotype was detected ten times or more. The genes are TRBV4-1 and TRBJ2-5, with D perhaps TRBD1 or TRBD2 (5 bases each). CDR3 length equals 15 residues. Germline CDR1 MGHRA, CDR2 YSYEKL. V lost 4 bases, J lost 5 bases, and 17 bases lay in between. CDR3 sequence reads: CASSPQDDGAETQYF. Here the CDR3 DNA reads TGCGCCAGCAGCCCGCAAGATGACGGGGCCGAGACCCAGTACTTC.

There are many counts of this clonotype. V usage is TRBV28 and J usage is TRBJ2-7, with no clear D. There are 12 residues in the CDR3. Germline CDR1 is MDHEN and CDR2 is SYDVKM. Trimming took 7 bases from V and 6 from J, leaving 13 bases between them. The CDR3: CASMIGRREQYF. CDR3 nucleotide sequence: TGTGCCAGCATGATCGGGCGGCGCGAGCAGTACTTC.

As for this clonotype: Compared with germline, one end of the junction differs, possibly owing to a read error. The gene calls are TRBV6-6 and TRBJ1-1, with TRBD1 matching 7 bases. This CDR3 contains 13 residues. Per the germline V gene, CDR1 is MNHNY and CDR2 is SVGAGI (reference sequence). CDR3 sequence: CASSYPGTVEAFF. The CDR3 bases are TGTGCCAGTAGTTACCCCGGGACAGTGGAAGCTTTCTTT.

Comments on this clonotype: Compared with germline, one end of the junction differs, possibly owing to a read error. The DNA for the CDR3 is TGTGCCAACAGCCTAGATCCAGGGTACGAGCTGTACTTC. This codes for CANSLDPGYELYF. The chain joins TRBV11-2 to TRBJ2-7, with a tentative D call TRBD1 (5 bases). Germline CDR1 SGHAT, CDR2 FQNNGV. The CDR3 covers 13 residues. Combining the CDR3 with reference TRBV11-2 and TRBJ2-7 gives the whole variable domain EAGVAQSPRYKIIEKRQSVAFWCNPISGHATLYWYQQILGQGPKLLIQFQNNGVVDDSQLPKDRFSAERLKGVDSTLKIQPAKLEDSAVYLCANSLDPGYELYFGPGTRLTVT.

On this clonotype: The missing conserved phenylalanine or tryptophan at the end of this CDR3 makes a read error likely. The chain joins TRBV6-1 to TRBJ1-2; D is undetermined. The V end was cut by 11 bases, the J end by 5 bases, with 15 bases between. The CDR3 loop spans 12 amino acids. Germline-derived CDR1 and CDR2 are MNHNS and SASEGT. The CDR3: CAGSLKGYGYTL. The CDR3, as DNA: TGTGCCGGGAGCCTGAAGGGATATGGCTACACCCTC.

The chain couples TRBV5-1 to TRBJ2-5; a weak D match, TRBD2 (5 bases). CDR3 length equals 14 residues. Germline V gives CDR1 SGHRS, CDR2 YFSETQ. V lost 0 bases and J 5 bases, leaving 11 bases between the germline ends. DNA for the CDR3: TGCGCCAGCAGCTTGGCCGGAGGAGATGAGACCCAGTACTTC. Amino acids: CASSLAGGDETQYF.

With respect to this clonotype: Germline is not matched at one junction end, which may reflect a read error. V usage is TRBV4-2 and J usage is TRBJ2-5; D possibly corresponds to TRBD2 (7 bases). Germline assignment: CDR1 LGHNA and CDR2 YNFKEQ. The CDR3 contains 16 residues. The CDR3: CASSRGPGGGEEAQYF. In DNA form, the CDR3 reads TGTGCGAGCAGCCGAGGCCCGGGGGGCGGAGAAGAGGCCCAGTACTTC.

The V gene is TRBV12-3 or TRBV12-4, the J gene TRBJ1-5, with D unresolved. Trimming cost V 4 bases and J 9 bases, with 16 bases left between them. This CDR3 contains 14 residues. The CDR3 reads CASSSSPSVLPQHF. The CDR3 bases are TGTGCCAGCAGTTCGAGTCCCTCGGTGCTGCCCCAGCATTTT.